The clone carrying this T cell receptor (beta chain) was seen a handful of times. What it binds is unknown. Tagging with unique molecular identifiers was a feature of the TCR beta cDNA libraries. In TCRdb, the PCR reads were re-called with MiXCR into one record per CDR3 protein. The table has fewer than 550,000 distinct CDR3 sequences, around a third seen once; the top ten hold about 5.6%. This sample is drawn from a study of post-analysis software for immune sequencing data. The overall study: The courses of disease that were included comprised relapsing-remitting, secondary progressive and progressive-relapsing multiple sclerosis.

Study outcomes and limitations: By F measure, strong co-clustering occurred among samples prepared in the same batch. Patients with multiple sclerosis recorded significantly lower normalized Chao1 diversity than controls, the study found.

The sequence derives from a girl under 18 with multiple sclerosis. The sequenced material came from blood.

CDR3 loop: CASSEVGSPTPLHF. As DNA, the CDR3 is TGTGCCAGCAGTGAAGTGGGATCCCCAACACCCCTCCACTTT. This chain uses TRBV2 with TRBJ1-6, with D uncertain. V lost 1 base and J lost 11, with 12 bases in between. Per germline, CDR1 SNHLY and CDR2 FYNNEI. This CDR3 is 14 amino acids long.